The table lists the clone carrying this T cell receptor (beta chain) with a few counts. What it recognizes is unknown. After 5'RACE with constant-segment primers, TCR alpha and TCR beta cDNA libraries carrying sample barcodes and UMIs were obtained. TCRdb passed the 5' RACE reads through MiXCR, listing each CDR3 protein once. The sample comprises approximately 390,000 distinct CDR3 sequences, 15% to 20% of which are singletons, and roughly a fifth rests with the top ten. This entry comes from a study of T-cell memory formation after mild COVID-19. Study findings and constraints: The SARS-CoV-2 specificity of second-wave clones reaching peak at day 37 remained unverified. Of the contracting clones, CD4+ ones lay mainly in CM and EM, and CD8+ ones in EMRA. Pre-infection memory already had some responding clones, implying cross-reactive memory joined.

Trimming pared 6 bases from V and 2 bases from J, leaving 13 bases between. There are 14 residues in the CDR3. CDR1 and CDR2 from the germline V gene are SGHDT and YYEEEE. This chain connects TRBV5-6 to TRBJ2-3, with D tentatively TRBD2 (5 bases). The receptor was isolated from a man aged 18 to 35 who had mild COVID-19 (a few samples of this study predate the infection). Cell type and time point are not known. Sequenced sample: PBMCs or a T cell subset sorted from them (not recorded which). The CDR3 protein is CASTTGLNTDTQYF. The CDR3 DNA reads TGTGCCAGCACCACTGGACTGAACACAGATACGCAGTATTTT. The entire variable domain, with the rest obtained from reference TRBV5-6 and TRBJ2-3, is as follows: DAGVTQSPTHLIKTRGQQVTLRCSPKSGHDTVSWYQQALGQGPQFIFQYYEEEERQRGNFPDRFSGHQFPNYSSELNVNALLLGDSALYLCASTTGLNTDTQYFGPGTRLTVL.